Following are 21 T cell receptor beta chains from one sample sequenced in a study of a mutant IDH1 vaccine in newly diagnosed glioma. Measured with immunoSEQ multiplex PCR; TCRdb has only the in-frame clones, and not every one. This sample yields around 50,000 clones, of which about 61% are seen a single time; more than 4.5% belongs to the top ten. No antigens are known for them. Regarding time point: week 47, end of study. A single vaccine dose contained 300 ug of mutant IDH1 20-mer peptide, and topical imiquimod was used with it. This specimen was peripheral blood mononuclear cells (PBMCs), taken from a glioma patient whose treatment included an IDH1 peptide vaccine. Receptors were obtained from a man in his forties with glioma. Some clones in this sample may be carry-over from other donors' samples.

This clone came up a few times. The chain employs TRBV19 and TRBJ2-2, with a tentative D call TRBD1 (6 bases). The ends were cut back, 4 bases at V and 5 bases at J, with 14 bases in the middle. The germline CDR1 and CDR2 sequences are LNHDA and SQIVND (reference sequence). The CDR3 runs to 15 residues. CDR3 sequence reads: CASSTTGIWTGELFF. The DNA of the CDR3 is TGTGCCAGTAGTACAACAGGGATTTGGACCGGGGAGCTGTTTTTT. The full variable domain, with the rest looked up from reference TRBV19 and TRBJ2-2, is DGGITQSPKYLFRKEGQNVTLSCEQNLNHDAMYWYRQDPGQGLRLIYYSQIVNDFQKGDIAEGYSVSREKKESFPLTVTSAQKNPTAFYLCASSTTGIWTGELFFGEGSRLTVL.

The chain joins TRBV18 to TRBJ1-5; D is perhaps TRBD1 (5 bases). The CDR3 contains 15 residues. Germline CDR1 and CDR2: KGHSH and LQKENI. Trimming left V 1 base short and J 3 bases short, with 10 bases between. CDR3 sequence: CASSPRGGNNQPQHF. CDR3 DNA: TGTGCCAGCTCACCACGGGGGGGAAACAATCAGCCCCAGCATTTT.

V and J are TRBV2 and TRBJ1-3; a possible D gene is TRBD1 (5 bases). This CDR3 region has 16 residues. Germline assignment: CDR1 SNHLY and CDR2 FYNNEI. Between the trimmed V and J ends, which lost 0 bases and 4 bases, there was a span of 13 bases. The CDR3 loop reads CASSEAQGSLGNTIYF. The CDR3 coding sequence is TGTGCCAGCAGTGAAGCGCAGGGCAGCTTGGGAAACACCATATATTTT. Combining the CDR3 with reference TRBV2 and TRBJ1-3 gives the whole variable domain EPEVTQTPSHQVTQMGQEVILRCVPISNHLYFYWYRQILGQKVEFLVSFYNNEISEKSEIFDDQFSVERPDGSNFTLKIRSTKLEDSAMYFCASSEAQGSLGNTIYFGEGSWLTVV.

The rearrangement links TRBV27 to TRBJ2-7; D might be TRBD1 (6 bases). The V gene lost 4 bases and the J gene lost 1 base, with 14 bases spanning the gap. The CDR3 is 15 residues long. In germline, CDR1 is MNHEY, CDR2 SMNVEV (reference sequence). DNA of the CDR3: TGTGCCAGCAGTTCCGGACAGATCGGGTCCTACGAGCAGTACTTC. It specifies CASSSGQIGSYEQYF.

The genes are TRBV18 and TRBJ2-7; D gene uncertain. V lost 1 base and J 3 bases, leaving 10 bases between the germline ends. Germline CDR1 reads KGHSH; CDR2 reads LQKENI. The CDR3 is made up of 14 amino acids. The CDR3 spells CASSPRPQNYEQYF. CDR3 nucleotide sequence: TGTGCCAGCTCACCACGGCCACAAAACTACGAGCAGTACTTC.

As DNA, the CDR3 is TGTGCCTGGAGTGTAGTTAGCGAGACCCAGTACTTC. Protein: CAWSVVSETQYF. V gene TRBV30 combines with J gene TRBJ2-5, with no clear D. The germline V gene encodes CDR1 GTSNPN and CDR2 SVGIG (reference sequence). The ends were cut back, 0 bases at V and 5 bases at J, with 7 bases in the middle. The CDR3 is 12 residues long.

The CDR3 protein is CASSLDRGREQYF. The CDR3 DNA reads as TGTGCCAGCAGTTTAGACAGGGGCCGGGAGCAGTACTTC. The V call is TRBV27, the J call TRBJ2-7; 8 bases are a match to TRBD1. The CDR3 contains 13 residues. With 2 bases clipped from V and 7 bases from J, the junction kept 4 bases outside the gene matches. Germline assignment: CDR1 MNHEY and CDR2 SMNVEV (reference sequence).

As regards this clone: An end of the junction differs from the germline gene, which may be a read error. The rearrangement uses TRBV5-6 and TRBJ2-5; unclear D gene. The CDR3 covers 13 residues. Germline-derived CDR1 and CDR2 are SGHDT and YYEEEE. This chain's CDR3 is CASRLVTEETQYF. The CDR3 bases are TGTGCCAGCAGGTTGGTTACCGAAGAGACCCAGTACTTC.

This clone ranks as medium-sized. The chain combines TRBV9 with TRBJ2-3; D might be TRBD2 (5 bases). CDR3 length: 15 residues. CDR1 is SGDLS and CDR2 is YYNGEE in the germline V gene. V was cut by 0 bases and J by 3 bases, with 11 bases left in between. The CDR3 coding sequence is TGTGCCAGCAGCGTAGATCAAGGCGGGACAGATACGCAGTATTTT. Translation gives CASSVDQGGTDTQYF.

The chain recombines TRBV7-8 with TRBJ2-2; TRBD2 agrees at 8 bases. The CDR3 totals 17 residues. Germline V gives CDR1 SGHVS, CDR2 FQNEAQ. V shed 0 bases and J 0 bases; nucleotides not matched to a gene: 3. Here the CDR3 DNA reads TGTGCCAGCAGCTTAGCGACGGGGGGGACGAACACCGGGGAGCTGTTTTTT. Encoded protein: CASSLATGGTNTGELFF.

The V call is TRBV6-6, the J call TRBJ1-2; D is possibly TRBD1 (6 bases). Germline V gene sequence: CDR1 MNHNY, CDR2 SVGAGI (reference sequence). The CDR3 length is 11 residues. Trimming took off 4 bases at V and 11 bases at J, with 11 bases between the two ends. CDR3 nucleotide sequence: TGTGCCAGCAGTTTACAGGGAGGATACACCTTC. Protein: CASSLQGGYTF.

This chain connects TRBV19 to TRBJ1-5; D might be TRBD1 (6 bases). The CDR3 is made up of 16 amino acids. The V end lost 5 bases, the J end lost 0 bases, and 14 bases lay between the germline ends. Germline V gene lookup returns CDR1 LNHDA and CDR2 SQIVND (reference sequence). In DNA, the CDR3 is TGTGCCAGTAGTCCGGGACACCTCTATAGCAATCAGCCCCAGCATTTT. This codes for CASSPGHLYSNQPQHF.

The chain uses TRBV12-5 and TRBJ1-5, with D unclear. This CDR3 has 16 amino acids. Germline CDR1 reads LGHNT; CDR2 reads FRNRAP. V was cut by 4 bases and J by 0 bases, with 13 bases left in between. The CDR3, as DNA: TGTGCTAGTGGTTCCTTGCCCATCTATAGCAATCAGCCCCAGCATTTT. It codes for CASGSLPIYSNQPQHF.

J is TRBJ1-2 and V is TRBV27, with D possibly matching TRBD1 (6 bases). CDR1 and CDR2 (germline): MNHEY, SMNVEV (reference sequence). The ends were cut back, 6 bases at V and 8 bases at J, with 16 bases in the middle. CDR3 length: 13 residues. CDR3 loop: CASSLAGVGGYTF. CDR3 sequence (DNA): TGTGCCAGCAGCCTAGCAGGGGTGGGCGGCTACACCTTC.

This clone was observed a few times. This sequence joins TRBV7-9 and TRBJ1-4, with D possibly being TRBD1 (5 bases). V was clipped by 5 bases and J by 8 bases, with 21 bases between them. CDR3 length: 16 amino acids. The germline gives CDR1 SEHNR, CDR2 FQNEAQ (reference sequence). CDR3: CASSDREGFDREKLFF. The CDR3 DNA reads as TGTGCCAGCAGCGACAGAGAAGGGTTTGATCGCGAAAAACTGTTTTTT.

The gene calls are TRBV5-1 and TRBJ2-3; 13 nucleotides match TRBD2. V gave up 4 bases and J gave up 3 bases; unmatched junction bases: 11. In germline, CDR1 is SGHRS, CDR2 YFSETQ. The CDR3 totals 18 residues. The CDR3 coding sequence is TGCGCCAGCAGCCTGACAGTTTCGGGACTAGCGGGGACAGATACGCAGTATTTT. Translation: CASSLTVSGLAGTDTQYF.

This rearrangement joins TRBV12-2 to TRBJ2-7; the tabulated D call, TRBD1, remains unverified against the DNA. TRBV12-2 corresponds to a pseudogene. The CDR3 sequence is 16 residues long. The CDR3 DNA is TGTGCAAGTCGCTTAGCCGGTGCGGCAGGGGGCAACGAGCAGTACTTC. It specifies CASRLAGAAGGNEQYF.

This rearrangement joins TRBV15 to TRBJ1-1, with a weak D call TRBD1 (5 bases). The CDR3 is 14 amino acids. V dropped 8 bases and J dropped 6 bases, with 19 bases sitting between them. Germline V gene lookup returns CDR1 LNHNV and CDR2 YYDKDF (reference sequence). The CDR3 is CATGPRGDFPEAFF. For the CDR3, the DNA is TGTGCCACCGGTCCCCGAGGGGATTTCCCTGAAGCTTTCTTT. The full variable domain, rest sourced from reference TRBV15 and TRBJ1-1, is DAMVIQNPRYQVTQFGKPVTLSCSQTLNHNVMYWYQQKSSQAPKLLFHYYDKDFNNEADTPDNFQSRRPNTSFCFLDIRSPGLGDTAMYLCATGPRGDFPEAFFGQGTRLTVV.

The rearrangement joins TRBV5-4 to TRBJ2-2, with 7 bases that match TRBD1. The junction had 12 bases not matched to a gene; V was cut back by 4 bases and J by 6 bases. There are 16 residues in the CDR3. CDR1 SGHNT and CDR2 YYREEE come from the germline V gene (reference sequence). The CDR3 is CASSRATGVWSGELFF. In DNA form, the CDR3 reads TGTGCCAGCAGCCGTGCTACAGGGGTGTGGTCCGGGGAGCTGTTTTTT.

This clone was observed a single time. Other DNA sequences within the sample encode an identical CDR3. The CDR3 loop is CASSSGGSGNTIYF. In DNA form, the CDR3 reads TGCGCCAGCAGCTCGGGCGGTTCTGGAAACACCATATATTTT. J is TRBJ1-3 and V is TRBV5-1, with D unclear. The germline gives CDR1 SGHRS, CDR2 YFSETQ. This CDR3 contains 14 residues. V lost 3 bases to trimming and J lost 1 base, with 8 bases between them.

The V call is TRBV30, the J call TRBJ2-7; D may be TRBD2 (6 bases). The germline gives CDR1 GTSNPN, CDR2 SVGIG (reference sequence). The V end lost 2 bases, the J end lost 2 bases, and 10 bases lay between the germline ends. The CDR3 totals 13 residues. For the CDR3, the DNA is TGTGCCTGGAGTCGGGGGAGTGCCTACGAGCAGTACTTC. This gives the protein CAWSRGSAYEQYF.